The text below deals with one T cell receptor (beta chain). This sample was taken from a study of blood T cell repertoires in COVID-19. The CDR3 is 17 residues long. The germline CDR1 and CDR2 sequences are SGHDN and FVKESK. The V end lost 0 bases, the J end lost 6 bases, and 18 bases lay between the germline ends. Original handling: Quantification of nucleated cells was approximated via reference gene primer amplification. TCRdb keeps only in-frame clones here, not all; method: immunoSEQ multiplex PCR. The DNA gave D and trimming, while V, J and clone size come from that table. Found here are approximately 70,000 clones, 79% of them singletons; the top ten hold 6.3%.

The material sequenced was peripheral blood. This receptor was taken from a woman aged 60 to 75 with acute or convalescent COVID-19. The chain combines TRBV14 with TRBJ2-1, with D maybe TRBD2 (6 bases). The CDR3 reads CASSQDLGRGVVNEQFF. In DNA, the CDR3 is TGTGCCAGCAGCCAAGATCTCGGGCGCGGGGTCGTCAATGAGCAGTTCTTC.